This TCR beta chain came from a study of T-cell memory formation after mild COVID-19. This clonotype was seen only a few times. What it binds is not known. This CDR3 comprises 18 residues. Germline V gene sequence: CDR1 MGHRA, CDR2 YSYEKL. Trimming took 0 bases from V and 0 from J; bases not matched to a gene: 9. Study-level points and caveats: Some clones that responded were present in memory (sampled pre-infection), which suggests cross-reactive memory joined. Day 15 to 85 contractors were CD4/CD8 balanced; later expanders leaned CD4+.

TCRdb reprocessed the 5' RACE reads via MiXCR and lists one record per CDR3 protein. The repertoire has roughly 140,000 distinct CDR3 sequences, roughly 13% of them found once; the top ten carry 25% to 30%. The material sequenced was PBMCs or a T cell subset sorted from them (not recorded which). The chain has TRBV4-1 and TRBJ2-3; TRBD2 matches 7 bases. This TCR came from an adult woman who had mild COVID-19 (a few samples of this study predate the infection). Cell type and time point are not known. The CDR3 is CASSQDKRGEWSTDTQYF. CDR3 DNA: TGCGCCAGCAGCCAAGATAAGCGGGGTGAATGGAGCACAGATACGCAGTATTTT.